A selection of T cell receptor beta chains follows, all from one sample in a study of blood T cell repertoires in COVID-19. Profiled with immunoSEQ multiplex PCR; TCRdb holds only in-frame clones, not every one. The sample holds about 250,000 clones, roughly four fifths seen once. Specimen: peripheral blood. These receptors all stem from a woman aged 70-85 years with acute or convalescent COVID-19. Both conserved end residues are part of each CDR3. The order of the fields is J gene, V gene, clone size, D gene, CDR3 DNA, CDR3 protein. The D gene is left open where the match is weak. Clone size is given for some rows only: seen once, a few or many times, or a class if the clone is expanded.

>TRBJ1-5|TRBV18|few|TRBD1
TGTGCCAGCTCACGAGGACAGGGGGGGAATCAGCCCCAGCATTTT
CASSRGQGGNQPQHF
>TRBJ1-5|TRBV4-1|.|.
TGCGCCAGCAGCCAAGGAGGAGTTCAGCCCCAGCATTTT
CASSQGGVQPQHF
>TRBJ2-3|TRBV5-1|.|.
TGCGCCAGCAGCCCAGGTAGCGGCGTAGGCACAGATACGCAGTATTTT
CASSPGSGVGTDTQYF
>TRBJ2-7|TRBV20-1|.|.
TGCAGTGCTAGTTTAGAGCAGTACTTC
CSASLEQYF
>TRBJ1-2|TRBV3-1/TRBV3-2|.|.
TGTGCCAGCAGCCAAGAATTCCGGGGATCAGGCTACACCTTC
CASSQEFRGSGYTF
>TRBJ1-6|TRBV7-9|.|.
TGTGCCAGCAGCTTGAAGGGGAATTCACCCCTCCACTTT
CASSLKGNSPLHF
>TRBJ1-6|TRBV10-2|.|TRBD1
TGCGCCAGCAGTGAGTCCGGGACAGGGGATAATTCACCCCTCCACTTT
CASSESGTGDNSPLHF
>TRBJ2-7|TRBV11-3|few|.
TGTGCCAGCAGCTTGACAGGTTCCGACGAGCAGTACTTC
CASSLTGSDEQYF
>TRBJ2-1|TRBV2|.|.
TGTGCCAGCATTACTCCGGGGTACAATGAGCAGTTCTTC
CASITPGYNEQFF
>TRBJ1-2|TRBV30|few|TRBD1
TGTGCCTTACAAATTGTACAGGGGGCGCATGGCTACACCTTC
CALQIVQGAHGYTF
>TRBJ2-7|TRBV28|.|TRBD1
TGTGCCAGCAGAAAATACAGGGGGCCCTCCTACGAGCAGTACTTC
CASRKYRGPSYEQYF
>TRBJ2-3|TRBV6-5|.|.
TGTGCCAGCAGTTACTCGAATCGGGATACGCAGTATTTT
CASSYSNRDTQYF
>TRBJ2-5|TRBV7-2|few|TRBD1
TGTGCCAGCAGCTTAGGGACAGGGCAAGAGACCCAGTACTTC
CASSLGTGQETQYF
>TRBJ1-2|TRBV7-2|.|TRBD1
TGTGCCAGCAGCTTTGGGACAGGGAGAAGTGGCTACACCTTC
CASSFGTGRSGYTF
>TRBJ1-5|TRBV5-4|.|TRBD1
TGTGCCAGCAGCTCGGACAGGGCCAATCAGCCCCAGCATTTT
CASSSDRANQPQHF
>TRBJ1-6|TRBV5-1|.|.
TGCGCCAGCAGCCGCCGGACGGGGAGTGATTCACCCCTCCACTTT
CASSRRTGSDSPLHF
>TRBJ2-7|TRBV4-2|.|TRBD1
TGTGCCAGCAGCCAAGAGGGGGCTGGACAGGGGTGGCACTTC
CASSQEGAGQGWHF
>TRBJ1-5|TRBV10-3|.|TRBD1
TGTGCCATCAGTGAGCGGGACAGGGGGAATCAGCCCCAGCATTTT
CAISERDRGNQPQHF
>TRBJ1-2|TRBV3-1/TRBV3-2|.|TRBD1
TGTGCCAGCAGCCAATATATCCGGGACAGGGGAGGTTATGGTGGCTACACCTTC
CASSQYIRDRGGYGGYTF
>TRBJ1-1|TRBV19|once|TRBD1
TGTGCCACCTTACAGGGGAAGGACACTGAAGCTTTCTTT
CATLQGKDTEAFF
>TRBJ1-6|TRBV6-1|.|TRBD1
TGTGCCAGCAGTGAAGGCGGACAGGGGAATTCACCCCTCCACTTT
CASSEGGQGNSPLHF
>TRBJ1-2|TRBV6-5|.|TRBD1
TGTGCCATTACGACAGGGGGCAAGAATGGCTACACCTTC
CAITTGGKNGYTF
>TRBJ1-1|TRBV12-3/TRBV12-4|.|.
TGTGCCAGCAGACCACGGGGGAACACTGAAGCTTTCTTT
CASRPRGNTEAFF
>TRBJ1-1|TRBV11-2|.|.
TGTGCCAGCAGCTTATTGGGGGCTCGAACGAACACTGAAGCTTTCTTT
CASSLLGARTNTEAFF
>TRBJ1-2|TRBV19|.|.
TGTGCCAGTAGTATGGTACAGTATAACTATGGCTACACCTTC
CASSMVQYNYGYTF
>TRBJ1-2|TRBV4-3|few|.
TGCGCCAGCAGCCAAGATCCTTCAGGTAGACAGGGCTACACCTTC
CASSQDPSGRQGYTF
>TRBJ2-7|TRBV7-9|.|.
TGTGCCAGCATCCCATTAGTCACGTCCTCCTACGAGCAGTACTTC
CASIPLVTSSYEQYF
>TRBJ1-3|TRBV6-5|.|.
TGTGCCAGCGGAGCGGAGCCTGGAAACACCATATATTTT
CASGAEPGNTIYF
>TRBJ2-7|TRBV7-2|few|.
TGTGCCAGCAGCTTAGTTCTCTACGAGCAGTACTTC
CASSLVLYEQYF